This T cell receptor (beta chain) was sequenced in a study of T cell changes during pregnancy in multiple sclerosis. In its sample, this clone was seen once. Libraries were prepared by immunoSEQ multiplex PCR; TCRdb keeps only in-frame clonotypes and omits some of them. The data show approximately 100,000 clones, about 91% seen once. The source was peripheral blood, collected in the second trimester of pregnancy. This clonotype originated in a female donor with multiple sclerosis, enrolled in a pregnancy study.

Here the CDR3 reads CASSSPAGRSYNEQFF. The CDR3, as DNA: TGTGCCAGCAGTTCCCCAGCGGGAAGGTCCTACAATGAGCAGTTCTTC. This sequence joins TRBV28 and TRBJ2-1, with TRBD2 identical over 7 bases. CDR1 and CDR2 from the germline V gene are MDHEN and SYDVKM. This CDR3 region has 16 residues. Trimming at V came to 4 bases and at J to 1 base, leaving 7 bases not matched to a gene.